Listed here are 4 T cell receptor beta chains from one sample, sequenced in a study of blood T cell repertoires in COVID-19. Here immunoSEQ multiplex PCR was the method, and the copy in TCRdb shows in-frame clones only, minus some. This sample has about 34,000 clones, with approximately 84% found just once. The sample comprised peripheral blood. The receptors shown here come from a man aged 65-85 years with COVID-19, enrolled during active disease.

J is TRBJ2-7 and V is TRBV11-2; D perhaps matches TRBD1 (5 bases). CDR3 size: 14 residues. The V and J ends lost 1 base and 3 bases respectively, with 10 bases between them. The germline gives CDR1 SGHAT, CDR2 FQNNGV. CDR3 residues: CASSLGQWDYEQYF. The CDR3 DNA reads TGTGCCAGCAGCTTAGGACAGTGGGACTACGAGCAGTACTTC.

The chain links TRBV7-9 to TRBJ2-3; 15 bases match TRBD2. V lost 5 bases and J lost 1; bases outside the gene matches: 10. Germline loops: CDR1 SEHNR, CDR2 FQNEAQ (reference sequence). The CDR3 totals 19 residues. This CDR3 is CASSPGLAGGPGGTDTQYF. In nucleotides, the CDR3 is TGTGCCAGCAGCCCCGGACTAGCGGGAGGGCCAGGGGGCACAGATACGCAGTATTTT. Supplemented by reference TRBV7-9 and TRBJ2-3, the full variable domain reads DTGVSQNPRHKITKRGQNVTFRCDPISEHNRLYWYRQTLGQGPEFLTYFQNEAQLEKSRLLSDRFSAERPKGSFSTLEIQRTEQGDSAMYLCASSPGLAGGPGGTDTQYFGPGTRLTVL.

The CDR3 DNA is TGTGCCAGCAGTGAGGCGACAGGGGGATACACCATATATTTT. Translation: CASSEATGGYTIYF. The V and J genes are TRBV6-1 and TRBJ1-3; 9 bases are shared with TRBD1. This CDR3 comprises 14 residues. Per germline, CDR1 MNHNS and CDR2 SASEGT. Losses at the gene ends were 3 bases for V and 8 bases for J; bases not matched to a gene: 5.

The rearrangement joins TRBV7-3 to TRBJ1-6; 10 bases line up with TRBD1. Germline V gene sequence: CDR1 SGHTA, CDR2 FQGTGA. After removal of 5 bases from V and 10 bases from J, the junction contained 5 bases not matched to a gene. The CDR3 is 14 amino acids. This CDR3 is CASSPGTGVSPLHF. The CDR3, as DNA: TGTGCCAGCAGCCCTGGGACAGGGGTATCACCCCTCCACTTT.